This TCR beta chain was sequenced for a study of early T cells in non-severe SARS-CoV-2 infection. The overall study: RNA in bulk from unsorted whole blood was sequenced, and chains were unpaired.

MiXCR, applied by TCRdb to the 5' RACE reads, yields one record per CDR3 protein. The sample shows approximately 40,000 distinct CDR3 sequences, roughly 6.6% of them seen only once. Specimen: whole blood, collected at baseline. This receptor was taken from an adult who was a healthcare worker with PCR-confirmed SARS-CoV-2 infection or an uninfected control (not recorded which).

The chain's CDR3 is CASGGAGGYGYTF. The CDR3 DNA follows: TGTGCCAGCGGCGGAGCTGGGGGTTATGGCTACACCTTC. V is TRBV3-1 and J is TRBJ1-2; TRBD1 might be the D (5 bases). Trimming stripped 8 bases from V and 5 bases from J, with 15 bases between. CDR1 and CDR2 from the germline V gene are LGHDT and YNNKEL (reference sequence). The CDR3 runs 13 residues.